Below are 20 T cell receptor beta chains sequenced from a single sample in a study of blood T cell repertoires in COVID-19. Libraries were prepared by immunoSEQ multiplex PCR; TCRdb keeps only in-frame clonotypes and omits some of them. The profile shows around 180,000 clones, about 91% of them singletons. What was sequenced was peripheral blood. The receptors were sampled from a woman in her 30s with acute or convalescent COVID-19.

V is TRBV7-2 and J is TRBJ2-2; 7 nucleotides agree with TRBD1. There are 15 residues in the CDR3. With 4 bases clipped from V and 6 bases from J, the junction kept 8 bases outside the gene matches. Germline V lookup: CDR1 SGHTA, CDR2 FQGNSA. In DNA form, the CDR3 reads TGTGCCAGCAGCTCGGCAACACAGGGGTCCGGGGAGCTGTTTTTT. Translating it yields CASSSATQGSGELFF. Drawing the rest from reference TRBV7-2 and TRBJ2-2, the complete variable domain is GAGVSQSPSNKVTEKGKDVELRCDPISGHTALYWYRQSLGQGLEFLIYFQGNSAPDKSGLPSDRFSAERTGGSVSTLTIQRTQQEDSAVYLCASSSATQGSGELFFGEGSRLTVL.

The chain carries TRBV6-5 and TRBJ1-2, with D tentatively TRBD1 (5 bases). The V end was cut by 8 bases, the J end by 1 base, with 11 bases between. Germline loops: CDR1 MNHEY, CDR2 SVGAGI. The CDR3 totals 13 residues. Here the CDR3 DNA reads TGTGCCAGCGGGGCGGGGGTTAACTATGGCTACACCTTC. This encodes CASGAGVNYGYTF.

The chain carries TRBV29-1 and TRBJ2-3; 8 positions match TRBD2. From germline, CDR1 is SQVTM and CDR2 ANQGSEA. With 5 bases clipped from V and 2 bases from J, the junction kept 6 bases outside the gene matches. CDR3 length: 14 residues. The CDR3 region has the DNA TGCAGCGTTACCCTAGCGGGCGTCACAGATACGCAGTATTTT. As protein: CSVTLAGVTDTQYF.

This chain joins TRBV28 and TRBJ2-3, with 16 bases that match TRBD2. Germline loops: CDR1 MDHEN, CDR2 SYDVKM. The J segment lost 4 bases and the V segment lost 8 bases, leaving 15 bases of the junction unmatched. This CDR3 is 19 amino acids long. The CDR3: CASARSGTSGRAGPDTQYF. CDR3 bases: TGTGCCAGCGCAAGATCCGGGACTAGCGGGAGGGCGGGTCCAGATACGCAGTATTTT.

The chain links TRBV9 to TRBJ1-2; the match to TRBD1 covers 8 bases. There are 15 residues in the CDR3. Germline trimming cut 2 bases from V and 4 bases from J; bases unmatched to any gene: 7. CDR1 is SGDLS and CDR2 is YYNGEE in the germline V gene. The CDR3: CASSVGQVGIYGYTF. Written as DNA, the CDR3 is TGTGCCAGCAGCGTGGGACAGGTCGGAATCTATGGCTACACCTTC.

The J gene is TRBJ2-7, the V gene TRBV28; D not resolved. The CDR3 runs to 14 residues. CDR1 is MDHEN, CDR2 SYDVKM, per germline. Trimming shortened V by 5 bases and J by 1 base, and 12 bases separated the two germline ends. The CDR3 reads CASSPFLRSYEQYF. CDR3 DNA: TGTGCCAGCAGTCCCTTTCTCAGGTCCTACGAGCAGTACTTC.

The chain joins TRBV13 to TRBJ2-1; D is ambiguous. The CDR3 is made up of 15 amino acids. V shed 6 bases and J shed 0 bases, with 12 bases lying between them. Germline loops: CDR1 PRHDT, CDR2 FYEKMQ (reference sequence). Written as DNA, the CDR3 is TGTGCCAGCAGTATCGTCCGGAGCTCCTACAATGAGCAGTTCTTC. Protein sequence: CASSIVRSSYNEQFF. Full variable domain (rest looked up from reference TRBV13 and TRBJ2-1): AAGVIQSPRHLIKEKRETATLKCYPIPRHDTVYWYQQGPGQDPQFLISFYEKMQSDKGSIPDRFSAQQFSDYHSELNMSSLELGDSALYFCASSIVRSSYNEQFFGPGTRLTVL.

This clone was detected only once. The chain couples TRBV4-1 to TRBJ2-7, with unresolved D. Germline CDR1 MGHRA, CDR2 YSYEKL. V shed 1 base and J shed 5 bases, with 9 bases lying between them. The CDR3 contains 13 residues. For the CDR3, the DNA is TGCGCCAGCAGCCAAGCGGGTAGCAACGAGCAGTACTTC. As protein: CASSQAGSNEQYF.

The V call is TRBV6-4, the J call TRBJ2-2; D is unclear. The germline V gene has CDR1 MRHNA and CDR2 SNTAGT. The CDR3 is made up of 13 amino acids. Trimming removed 2 bases at V and 3 bases at J, with 4 bases between. The CDR3 nucleotides read TGTGCCAGCAGTGACCGTGACACCGGGGAGCTGTTTTTT. It encodes CASSDRDTGELFF.

The chain uses TRBV27 and TRBJ2-1; D remains ambiguous. The ends were cut back, 6 bases at V and 9 bases at J, with 12 bases in the middle. This CDR3 comprises 12 residues. From germline, CDR1 is MNHEY and CDR2 SMNVEV (reference sequence). The CDR3 here is CASSEVLGEQFF. In nucleotides, the CDR3 is TGTGCCAGCAGCGAGGTTTTAGGTGAGCAGTTCTTC.

The chain couples TRBV30 to TRBJ2-7; 8 bases match TRBD2. V lost 1 base to trimming and J lost 0 bases; unmatched junction nucleotides: 14. This CDR3 region has 18 residues. Per the germline V gene, CDR1 is GTSNPN and CDR2 is SVGIG (reference sequence). CDR3 sequence reads: CAWSGPGGLERGSYEQYF. The CDR3 DNA reads TGTGCCTGGAGTGGTCCGGGAGGGTTAGAGAGGGGCTCCTACGAGCAGTACTTC. Full variable domain (outside the CDR3, taken from reference TRBV30 and TRBJ2-7): SQTIHQWPATLVQPVGSPLSLECTVEGTSNPNLYWYRQAAGRGLQLLFYSVGIGQISSEVPQNLSASRPQDRQFILSSKKLLLSDSGFYLCAWSGPGGLERGSYEQYFGPGTRLTVT.

The chain recombines TRBV3-1 (or the pseudogene TRBV3-2) with TRBJ2-1, with TRBD2 identical over 7 bases. Per germline, CDR1 LGHDT and CDR2 YNNKEL (reference sequence). V dropped 1 base and J dropped 5; count of bases not matched to a gene: 5. The CDR3 is 15 amino acids. This chain's CDR3 is CASSQAAGLNNEQFF. Here the CDR3 DNA reads TGTGCCAGCAGCCAAGCAGCGGGACTAAACAATGAGCAGTTCTTC.

The V gene is TRBV5-1, the J gene TRBJ2-3; TRBD2 might be the D (5 bases). Germline V gene data show CDR1 as SGHRS and CDR2 as YFSETQ. The CDR3 is 14 amino acids. With 0 bases removed from V and 5 bases from J, the gap between germline ends came to 10 bases. CDR3 nucleotide sequence: TGCGCCAGCAGCTTGGCCGGACTTGTAGATACGCAGTATTTT. Encoded protein: CASSLAGLVDTQYF.

The chain employs TRBV20-1 and TRBJ1-2; no clear D. Germline V gene data show CDR1 as DFQATT and CDR2 as SNEGSKA (reference sequence). The CDR3 is 10 amino acids. Trimming took 3 bases from V and 8 from J, leaving 7 bases between them. DNA of the CDR3: TGCAGTGCTAGCGTTCGGGGCTACACCTTC. Encoded protein: CSASVRGYTF.

The V gene is TRBV6-5, the J gene TRBJ1-5, with D uncertain. Germline V CDR1 and CDR2: MNHEY, SVGAGI. V was cut by 2 bases and J by 3 bases, with 5 bases left in between. The CDR3 extends over 13 amino acids. DNA of the CDR3: TGTGCCAGCAGTTACACTATCAATCAGCCCCAGCATTTT. The encoded protein is CASSYTINQPQHF.

This chain uses TRBV3-1 (or the pseudogene TRBV3-2) with TRBJ2-7; unclear D gene. CDR3 length: 15 residues. V dropped 0 bases and J dropped 4 bases, with 13 bases sitting between them. CDR1 is LGHDT, CDR2 YNNKEL, per germline (reference sequence). CDR3: CASSQDKLQIYEQYF. Written as DNA, the CDR3 is TGTGCCAGCAGCCAAGATAAACTCCAAATTTACGAGCAGTACTTC.

The count of this clone is one. The chain combines TRBV28 with TRBJ2-1; D possibly corresponds to TRBD2 (6 bases). The CDR3 covers 13 residues. The V end was cut by 5 bases, the J end by 9 bases, with 14 bases between. Germline V gene lookup returns CDR1 MDHEN and CDR2 SYDVKM. Written as DNA, the CDR3 is TGTGCCAGCAGTATCCGACTAGTACGTGAGCAGTTCTTC. Amino acids: CASSIRLVREQFF.

V is TRBV12-5 and J is TRBJ2-1; TRBD1 agrees at 7 bases. CDR3 length: 13 amino acids. V gave up 5 bases and J gave up 8 bases; unmatched junction bases: 6. Germline loops: CDR1 LGHNT, CDR2 FRNRAP. The CDR3 here is CASGGGQTDEQFF. The DNA for the CDR3 is TGTGCTAGTGGTGGGGGACAGACGGATGAGCAGTTCTTC.

This chain connects TRBV5-4 to TRBJ1-2; TRBD1 matches 9 bases. Germline assignment: CDR1 SGHNT and CDR2 YYREEE (reference sequence). V lost 4 bases and J lost 8; bases outside the gene matches: 6. CDR3 length equals 13 residues. CDR3 DNA: TGTGCCAGCAGCCAACGGGACAGGGACGGCTACACCTTC. It specifies CASSQRDRDGYTF. Drawing the rest from reference TRBV5-4 and TRBJ1-2, the complete variable domain is ETGVTQSPTHLIKTRGQQVTLRCSSQSGHNTVSWYQQALGQGPQFIFQYYREEENGRGNFPPRFSGLQFPNYSSELNVNALELDDSALYLCASSQRDRDGYTFGSGTRLTVV.

This clone was picked up a small number of times. The J gene is TRBJ1-2, the V gene TRBV24-1; 10 bases line up with TRBD1. Unmatched junction bases numbered 12, after V lost 10 bases and J lost 8 bases. The CDR3 contains 14 residues. CDR1 KGHDR and CDR2 SFDVKD come from the germline V gene. This CDR3 reads CATSGTGAWGGYTF. The CDR3 nucleotides read TGTGCCACATCCGGGACAGGGGCCTGGGGGGGCTACACCTTC.